The clone carrying this T cell receptor beta chain occurred a few times. Its antigen is not identified. This entry comes from a study of T cells in Graves' hyperthyroidism and ophthalmopathy. Amplification targeted TCR beta CDR3 regions from RNA transcripts. In the first-round RT-PCR of the TCR CDR3, the HTBI primer set was used. TCRdb redid the calling of the multiplex PCR reads with MiXCR, one entry per CDR3 protein. The table shows about 350,000 distinct CDR3 sequences, with around 18% occurring only once. Trimming cost V 4 bases and J 6 bases, with 17 bases left between them. CDR3 length: 14 residues. Germline loops: CDR1 SGDLS, CDR2 YYNGEE. Notes on the study in general: Clonotypes that were expanded in thyroid above 0.001 mostly appeared in blood too.

Thyroid ultrasound, orbital computed tomography, clinical symptoms, and serum thyroxine and TRAb underpinned diagnoses. Extraction of PBMCs used under 13 ml of fresh peripheral blood. Sequences were obtained from blood. The TCR was taken from a woman in her thirties or forties with Graves' ophthalmopathy. V and J are TRBV9 and TRBJ2-7; D perhaps matches TRBD1 (6 bases). The CDR3 region is CASSPLRGLGEQYF. CDR3 DNA: TGTGCCAGCAGCCCCCTCAGGGGCCTTGGCGAGCAGTACTTC. Looking up the rest from reference TRBV9 and TRBJ2-7 gives the full variable domain: DSGVTQTPKHLITATGQRVTLRCSPRSGDLSVYWYQQSLDQGLQFLIQYYNGEERAKGNILERFSAQQFPDLHSELNLSSLELGDSALYFCASSPLRGLGEQYFGPGTRLTVT.